This is a list of T cell receptor beta chains from one sample in a study of T cells in Graves' hyperthyroidism and ophthalmopathy. Using its own MiXCR run on the multiplex PCR reads, TCRdb lists one record per CDR3 protein. The sample lists about 590,000 distinct CDR3 sequences; around 16% were seen once. Input material: blood. These receptors came from a woman in her twenties or thirties with Graves' hyperthyroidism. CDR3s leave out the opening cysteine and the closing phenylalanine or tryptophan. Clone size, where shown, is once, few, many, or a class for clones that have expanded.

>TRBJ2-7|TRBV20-1|many
SASSGTLVDYEQY
>TRBJ2-7|TRBV27|NA
ATRDNNEQY
>TRBJ1-1|TRBV6-1|many
ASSDGVTEAF
>TRBJ2-5|TRBV29-1|NA
SVARDTQETQY
>TRBJ2-1|TRBV6-1|many
ASSGVRTSSVRGSYNEQF
>TRBJ2-7|TRBV7-2|many
ASSSALRSYEQY
>TRBJ2-7|TRBV28|many
ASSLKGLARNEQY
>TRBJ2-3|TRBV20-1|NA
SDRIPGLAGGARTDTQY
>TRBJ1-2|TRBV10-3|few
AISLRGNYGYT
>TRBJ2-1|TRBV12-3/TRBV12-4|many
ASSFTSGRAGEQF
>TRBJ2-4|TRBV7-6|NA
ASSLDYQNIQY
>TRBJ1-6|TRBV5-1|NA
ASSPGPGQGIFLGDSPLH
>TRBJ1-2|TRBV10-3|few
AISDGTSAGYT
>TRBJ2-2|TRBV7-8|many
ASVTGIRAGELF
>TRBJ1-2|TRBV9|few
ASSAASEVVGYGYT
>TRBJ2-7|TRBV6-5|NA
ASSYSGRYEQY
>TRBJ1-3|TRBV7-2|few
ASSLVGGGNTIY
>TRBJ1-5|TRBV6-1|few
ASSPDVHQPQH
>TRBJ1-5|TRBV12-3/TRBV12-4|many
ASSFQDSNQPQH
>TRBJ2-7|TRBV5-1|many
ASSTGTGGYEQY
>TRBJ1-1|TRBV9|few
ASSVGQGQNTEAF
>TRBJ2-2|TRBV20-1|many
SARDSRDPMGGELF
>TRBJ2-7|TRBV25-1|few
ASSAPGTSGYSYEQY
>TRBJ2-7|TRBV10-3|NA
AITQGGGEQY
>TRBJ1-1|TRBV10-2|NA
ASSGTHEAF
>TRBJ2-3|TRBV20-1|many
SETGEPDTQY
>TRBJ2-1|TRBV7-3|NA
ASSSRGLGYNEQF
>TRBJ2-1|TRBV30|NA
AWDRAGGEQF
>TRBJ2-2|TRBV2|many
ASSTDGYTGELF
>TRBJ2-3|TRBV15|few
ATSFAGTDTQY
>TRBJ2-7|TRBV29-1|few
SAGGGGVYEQY
>TRBJ2-1|TRBV12-3/TRBV12-4|NA
ASSLRTSGRGYNEQF
>TRBJ2-7|TRBV28|few
ASIPSGGSYEQY
>TRBJ2-1|TRBV25-1|NA
ASSSLAGGVEQF
>TRBJ2-1|TRBV7-3|NA
ASSRGDRAVNEQF
>TRBJ2-7|TRBV19|few
ASSISPGQGYEQY
>TRBJ2-7|TRBV29-1|few
SVEGQGDEQY
>TRBJ2-7|TRBV10-3|many
AISPRERAYEQY
>TRBJ2-1|TRBV18|many
ASSQLSGSVLYNEQF
>TRBJ2-1|TRBV2|once
ASRAGTGEDEQF
>TRBJ2-2|TRBV4-1|few
ASSQKRVVSDTGELF
>TRBJ2-1|TRBV5-1|many
ASSFPSNEQF
>TRBJ2-3|TRBV6-1|NA
ASKRTRTDTQY
>TRBJ2-5|TRBV30|many
AWNPNQETQY